This T cell receptor beta chain was sequenced in a study of blood T cell repertoires in COVID-19. Study-level background: PBMCs, B-cell-depleted T cells, or T cells provided the cDNA or gDNA that made up the material.

V lost 2 bases to trimming and J lost 2 bases, with 12 bases between them. Germline CDR1 MNHEY, CDR2 SVGAGI. CDR3 size: 15 residues. In the authors' workflow: Amplification from reference gene primers served as the basis for estimated nucleated cell counts. This table comes from immunoSEQ multiplex PCR, and its TCRdb copy is limited to in-frame clones, with some not included. The V and J calls and clone size were taken over from that table, and D and trimming were inferred from the DNA. The sample lists a few hundred thousand clones; 82% were seen once. Sequenced material: peripheral blood. The receptor was isolated from a woman under 30 with acute or convalescent COVID-19. The rearrangement links TRBV6-5 to TRBJ2-5; D is ambiguous. CDR3 region: CASSYVGAPQETQYF. CDR3 in DNA: TGTGCCAGCAGTTACGTTGGAGCTCCTCAAGAGACCCAGTACTTC.